A single sample is the source of the 17 T cell receptor beta chains below, sequenced in a study of shared clonotypes between healthy human individuals. This table comes from immunoSEQ multiplex PCR, and its TCRdb copy is limited to in-frame clones, with some not included. The data hold millions of clones, with more than 80% observed a single time. The specimen was naive CD4+ T cells sorted from blood. Subset noted: CD45RA+ positively selected. The receptors were sampled from a man between 18 and 29 years old in good health.

A remark on this clone: This same CDR3 is encoded by further DNA sequences in the sample. This chain joins TRBV9 and TRBJ2-7; 8 bases are a match to TRBD1. This CDR3 contains 15 residues. V lost 0 bases to trimming and J lost 1 base; unmatched junction nucleotides: 3. In germline, CDR1 is SGDLS, CDR2 YYNGEE. The CDR3 nucleotides read TGTGCCAGCAGCGTAGGTTGGACAGGGTCCTACGAGCAGTACTTC. It encodes CASSVGWTGSYEQYF.

As for this clone: This CDR3 is also generated by other DNA sequences in the sample. The rearrangement links TRBV2 to TRBJ1-2; D might be TRBD1 (6 bases). This CDR3 has 12 amino acids. V gave up 7 bases and J gave up 4 bases, with 10 bases separating them. CDR1 is SNHLY, CDR2 FYNNEI, per germline. The CDR3 DNA is TGTGCCAGCAACCAGGGGCTCTATGGCTACACCTTC. It is translated as CASNQGLYGYTF.

The rearrangement links TRBV6-5 to TRBJ1-3; D gene ambiguous. CDR3 length: 16 residues. The germline CDR1 and CDR2 sequences are MNHEY and SVGAGI. V was clipped by 0 bases and J by 0 bases, with 9 bases between them. The CDR3 coding sequence is TGTGCCAGCAGTTACTCGGGGAAGGACTCTGGAAACACCATATATTTT. It specifies CASSYSGKDSGNTIYF.

This chain joins TRBV28 and TRBJ2-1, with TRBD2 matching over 8 bases. J lost 6 bases, V lost 5 bases, and 9 bases had no gene match. The CDR3 length is 15 residues. The germline V gene has CDR1 MDHEN and CDR2 SYDVKM. CDR3 nucleotides: TGTGCCAGCAGTCTCCGGGGGGGGCCGAGCAATGAGCAGTTCTTC. Translation: CASSLRGGPSNEQFF.

The rearrangement joins TRBV28 to TRBJ1-5; maybe TRBD1 (5 bases). This CDR3 contains 14 residues. V was pared by 11 bases and J by 3 bases, with 17 bases between. Germline V lookup: CDR1 MDHEN, CDR2 SYDVKM. The CDR3 here is CAGQTSGTNQPQHF. In DNA, the CDR3 is TGTGCCGGCCAGACCTCAGGGACCAATCAGCCCCAGCATTTT.

This chain joins TRBV7-9 and TRBJ2-3, with 12 bases that match TRBD2. CDR3 length: 17 amino acids. The ends lost 4 bases at V and 2 bases at J; junction bases unmatched: 7. From germline, CDR1 is SEHNR and CDR2 FQNEAQ (reference sequence). The CDR3 region has the DNA TGTGCCAGCAGCTCAGGGAGGACTAGCGGGACCACAGATACGCAGTATTTT. Its protein product is CASSSGRTSGTTDTQYF.

The J gene is TRBJ2-5, the V gene TRBV6-5; D gene uncertain. From germline, CDR1 is MNHEY and CDR2 SVGAGI. The length of the CDR3 is 14 residues. V lost 3 bases and J lost 4, with 12 bases in between. CDR3 sequence: CASSYSPALETQYF. DNA for the CDR3: TGTGCCAGCAGTTATAGCCCAGCCTTAGAGACCCAGTACTTC.

With regard to this clone: Other DNA sequences in the same sample also yield this CDR3. CDR3 coding DNA: TGTGCCAGCAGTTCAGGGACTAATCAGCCCCAGCATTTT. Its translation is CASSSGTNQPQHF. The chain is built from TRBV6-5 and TRBJ1-5; weak D call: TRBD1 (5 bases). This CDR3 region has 13 residues. Germline lookup yields CDR1 MNHEY and CDR2 SVGAGI. V was cut by 4 bases and J by 4 bases, with 8 bases left in between.

V and J are TRBV6-1 and TRBJ1-2; D gene unclear. V lost 0 bases to trimming and J lost 7 bases, with 12 bases between them. The CDR3 runs 14 residues. Germline CDR1 MNHNS, CDR2 SASEGT. The CDR3 sequence is CASSEAAGIGGYTF. The CDR3 DNA reads TGTGCCAGCAGTGAAGCCGCGGGGATCGGTGGCTACACCTTC.

V gene TRBV10-3 combines with J gene TRBJ2-5, with D possibly being TRBD2 (7 bases). Germline V lookup: CDR1 ENHRY, CDR2 SYGVKD. This CDR3 region has 13 residues. Trimming removed 11 bases from V and 5 bases from J, with 18 bases in between. This CDR3 is CAATGGGEETQYF. The CDR3 nucleotides read TGTGCCGCGACGGGGGGCGGTGAGGAGACCCAGTACTTC.

The genes are TRBV27 and TRBJ1-2; no clear D. The CDR3 has 13 residues. V gave up 6 bases and J gave up 8 bases, with 16 bases separating them. CDR1 is MNHEY and CDR2 is SMNVEV in the germline V gene (reference sequence). The DNA of the CDR3 is TGTGCCAGCAGCTCAACGTTAGGTCCCGGCTACACCTTC. Translating it yields CASSSTLGPGYTF.

Of note for this clone: Relative to the germline gene, one junction end is altered; a read error may explain this. The chain employs TRBV7-9 and TRBJ1-4, with no clear D. Germline CDR1 reads SEHNR; CDR2 reads FQNEAQ (reference sequence). This CDR3 contains 14 residues. CDR3 nucleotide sequence: TGTGCCAGCAACTTAGGAGCAACTAATGAAAAACTGTTTTTT. This translates into CASNLGATNEKLFF.

The chain joins TRBV11-2 to TRBJ2-2; possible D gene TRBD1, 6 bases. Germline V lookup: CDR1 SGHAT, CDR2 FQNNGV. V lost 5 bases and J 6 bases, leaving 16 bases between the germline ends. The CDR3 is 15 amino acids. CDR3 DNA: TGTGCCAGCAGCAAAACAGGGTTTTCGGCCGGGGAGCTGTTTTTT. This translates into CASSKTGFSAGELFF.

The chain uses TRBV7-2 and TRBJ2-1, with a tentative D call TRBD2 (5 bases). Trimming took 2 bases from V and 9 from J, leaving 20 bases between them. The CDR3 has 16 amino acids. Germline CDR1 reads SGHTA; CDR2 reads FQGNSA. The CDR3 DNA follows: TGTGCCAGCAGCTTAATCGCGGGTGGTAGTTTTATTGAGCAGTTCTTC. Translation gives CASSLIAGGSFIEQFF.

The chain is built from TRBV4-3 and TRBJ2-7; D possibly corresponds to TRBD1 (6 bases). V dropped 0 bases and J dropped 5 bases, with 8 bases sitting between them. The CDR3 spans 13 residues. Germline V gene lookup returns CDR1 LGHNA and CDR2 YSLEER. CDR3 residues: CASSQDWGHEQYF. The CDR3, as DNA: TGCGCCAGCAGCCAAGACTGGGGGCACGAGCAGTACTTC.

The chain joins TRBV27 to TRBJ2-4, with 9 bases identical to TRBD2. Trimming took 2 bases from V and 7 from J; bases not matched to a gene: 6. The CDR3 spans 15 residues. Germline assignment: CDR1 MNHEY and CDR2 SMNVEV (reference sequence). The DNA of the CDR3 is TGTGCCAGCAGTTTAGCTAGCGGGATGGGGAACATTCAGTACTTC. Its translation is CASSLASGMGNIQYF.

The chain recombines TRBV5-1 with TRBJ2-5, with 13 nucleotides matching TRBD2. V dropped 0 bases and J dropped 5; count of bases not matched to a gene: 7. The CDR3 has 17 amino acids. Germline CDR1 SGHRS, CDR2 YFSETQ. The chain's CDR3 is CASSLDGTSGVRETQYF. In DNA, the CDR3 is TGCGCCAGCAGCTTGGATGGGACTAGCGGGGTCCGGGAGACCCAGTACTTC.